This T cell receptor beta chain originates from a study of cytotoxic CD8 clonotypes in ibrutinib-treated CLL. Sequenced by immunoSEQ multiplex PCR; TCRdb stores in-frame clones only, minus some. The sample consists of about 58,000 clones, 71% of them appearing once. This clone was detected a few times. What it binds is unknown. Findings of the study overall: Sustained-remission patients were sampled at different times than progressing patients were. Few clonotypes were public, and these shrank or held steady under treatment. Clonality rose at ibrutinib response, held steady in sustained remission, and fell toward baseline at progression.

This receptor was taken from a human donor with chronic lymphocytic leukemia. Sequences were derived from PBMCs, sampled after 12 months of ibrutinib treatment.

The CDR3 loop is CASSPSGNYNEQFF. CDR3 DNA: TGTGCCAGCTCACCGTCGGGGAACTACAATGAGCAGTTCTTC. The chain has TRBV18 and TRBJ2-1; TRBD2 is a possible D gene (5 bases). CDR3 length equals 14 residues. From germline, CDR1 is KGHSH and CDR2 LQKENI. V lost 3 bases to trimming and J lost 3 bases, with 9 bases between them. The entire variable domain, with the rest obtained from reference TRBV18 and TRBJ2-1, is as follows: NAGVMQNPRHLVRRRGQEARLRCSPMKGHSHVYWYRQLPEEGLKFMVYLQKENIIDESGMPKERFSAEFPKEGPSILRIQQVVRGDSAAYFCASSPSGNYNEQFFGPGTRLTVL.